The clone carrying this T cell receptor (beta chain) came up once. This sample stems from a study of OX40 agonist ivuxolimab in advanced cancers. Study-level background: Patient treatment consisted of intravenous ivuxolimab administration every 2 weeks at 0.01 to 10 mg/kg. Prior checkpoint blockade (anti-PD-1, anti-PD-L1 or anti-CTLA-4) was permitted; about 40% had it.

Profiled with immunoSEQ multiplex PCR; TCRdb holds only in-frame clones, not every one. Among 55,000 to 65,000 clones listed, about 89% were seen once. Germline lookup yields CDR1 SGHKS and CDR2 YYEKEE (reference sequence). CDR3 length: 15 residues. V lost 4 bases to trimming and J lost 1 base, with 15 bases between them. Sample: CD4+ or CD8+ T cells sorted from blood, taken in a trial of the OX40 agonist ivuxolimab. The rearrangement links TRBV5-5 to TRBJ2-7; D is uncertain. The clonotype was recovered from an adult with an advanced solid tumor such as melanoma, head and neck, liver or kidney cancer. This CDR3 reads CASSPTTRSSYEQYF. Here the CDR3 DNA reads TGTGCCAGCAGCCCAACCACTCGATCGTCCTACGAGCAGTACTTC.